This is a list of T cell receptor beta chains from one sample in a study of T cell responses to AZD1222 COVID-19 vaccine. TCRdb's table, derived via immunoSEQ multiplex PCR, lists solely in-frame clones and lacks some. Among about 140,000 clones listed, about 89% were seen once. The sequencing used peripheral blood, collected on day 0 of AZD1222 vaccination. The receptors derive from an adult in good health. The CDR3 runs from the conserved cysteine through the conserved F or W. D genes are given only for firm matches. Expanded clones get a size class; other rows say once, few or many, or leave the size out.

J,V,size,D,DNA,CDR3
TRBJ2-2,TRBV7-9,.,.,TGTGCCAGCAGCCGAACCAGGGGTACCGGGGAGCTGTTTTTT,CASSRTRGTGELFF
TRBJ2-2,TRBV20-1,few,TRBD2,TGCAGTGCTAGTCGGGGGGGAATCACCGGGGAGCTGTTTTTT,CSASRGGITGELFF
TRBJ2-5,TRBV7-3,.,TRBD2,TGTGCCAGCAGCTCGGGACTAGCGGGGGGACAAGAGACCCAGTACTTC,CASSSGLAGGQETQYF
TRBJ2-7,TRBV5-1,.,TRBD1,TGCGCCAGCAGCTTGGCAACAGGGGTCTCCTACGAGCAGTACTTC,CASSLATGVSYEQYF
TRBJ1-1,TRBV6-5,.,.,TGTGCCAGCAGTTACTCAGTTCGAGATGAAGCTTTCTTT,CASSYSVRDEAFF
TRBJ2-7,TRBV6-5,few,.,TGTGCCAGCAGTCAAAATTTCGAGCAGTACTTC,CASSQNFEQYF
TRBJ2-7,TRBV4-3,.,.,TGCGCCAGCAGTCCCGAGACTAGACTTCCACGCGAGCAGTACTTC,CASSPETRLPREQYF
TRBJ2-3,TRBV7-3,.,.,TGTGCCAGCAGCCGAAATGTTGGGGGTATCACAGATACGCAGTATTTT,CASSRNVGGITDTQYF
TRBJ1-2,TRBV6-5,.,.,TGTGCCAGCAGTTACGATCAGCGGGGCTACACCTTC,CASSYDQRGYTF
TRBJ2-1,TRBV6-5,.,TRBD2,TGTGCCAGCAGGAAGGGGACTAGCGGGAACAATGAGCAGTTCTTC,CASRKGTSGNNEQFF
TRBJ2-7,TRBV29-1,.,TRBD1,TGCAGCGTGGAGACAGGGATCTACGAGCAGTACTTC,CSVETGIYEQYF
TRBJ1-1,TRBV7-9,.,.,TGTGCCAGCAGCTCCGCTAAAACTGAAGCTTTCTTT,CASSSAKTEAFF
TRBJ1-2,TRBV7-8,.,TRBD1,TGTGCCAGCAGCTTCTACGGACAGGGAGTATATGGCTACACCTTC,CASSFYGQGVYGYTF
TRBJ2-5,TRBV5-6,.,.,TGTGCCAGCAGCCGGAGGACGGGGCCGGCGACCCAGTACTTC,CASSRRTGPATQYF
TRBJ1-4,TRBV7-8,.,TRBD1,TGTGCCAGCAGCCGGGGACAGATTAATGAAAAACTGTTTTTT,CASSRGQINEKLFF
TRBJ1-1,TRBV28,.,.,TGTGCCGCTCGTCCCGACGGCGCGAGCCTTGAAGCTTTCTTT,CAARPDGASLEAFF
TRBJ1-1,TRBV6-6,.,.,TGTGCCAGCACCCTAGGCGGGGGGGACGGGGCTTTCTTT,CASTLGGGDGAFF
TRBJ1-6,TRBV30,.,TRBD1,TGTGCCTGGAGTGTGACGACAGGGGGTAATTCACCCCTCCACTTT,CAWSVTTGGNSPLHF
TRBJ2-3,TRBV24-1,once,.,TGTGCCACCAGTCCGGGTCAGGGCACAGATACGCAGTATTTT,CATSPGQGTDTQYF
TRBJ1-3,TRBV9,.,TRBD1,TGTGCCAGCAGCGGGGGACAGGGTATCAACACCATATATTTT,CASSGGQGINTIYF
TRBJ1-4,TRBV6-1,.,.,TGTGCCAGCAGTGAAGGGTGGGGTAGATCTAATGAAAAACTGTTTTTT,CASSEGWGRSNEKLFF
TRBJ2-5,TRBV12-5,.,TRBD1,TGTGCTAGTGGTTCCCGGACAGGGCCCTTGGGGACCCAGTACTTC,CASGSRTGPLGTQYF
TRBJ1-5,TRBV30,.,TRBD1,TGTGCCTGGAACAGGGGCGAGGGTCAGCCCCAGCATTTT,CAWNRGEGQPQHF
TRBJ2-7,TRBV6-1,.,.,TGTGCCAGCAGTGAATATGGCTCCTACGAGCAGTACTTC,CASSEYGSYEQYF
TRBJ2-7,TRBV3-1/TRBV3-2,once,.,TGTGCCAGCAGCCTCTTCCCCGAGGGGCGTTACGAGCAGTACTTC,CASSLFPEGRYEQYF
TRBJ2-6,TRBV7-9,.,.,TGTGCCAGCAGCTTAATGGTCACGAGGGACTCTGGGGCCAACGTCCTGACTTTC,CASSLMVTRDSGANVLTF
TRBJ1-4,TRBV5-4,.,TRBD1,TGTGCCAGCAGCTCCTCAGGGGGCAGGGATGAAAAACTGTTTTTT,CASSSSGGRDEKLFF
TRBJ1-2,TRBV2,.,.,TGTGCCACCTTACCGGGGGGGATTAACTATGGCTACACCTTC,CATLPGGINYGYTF
TRBJ2-5,TRBV5-1,.,TRBD2,TGCGCCAGCAGCCCGGGGACTACTTTGGAGACCCAGTACTTC,CASSPGTTLETQYF
TRBJ2-3,TRBV12-5,.,.,TGTGCTAGTGGGCCTGGTATGGTCACAGATACGCAGTATTTT,CASGPGMVTDTQYF
TRBJ1-1,TRBV6-5,.,.,TGTGCCAGCAGCTTCAGGAAAAGGACTGAAGCTTTCTTT,CASSFRKRTEAFF
TRBJ1-6,TRBV9,.,TRBD1,TGTGCCAGCAGCGTAGAAGGGACAGGGGCCTCACCCCTCCACTTT,CASSVEGTGASPLHF
TRBJ2-1,TRBV7-2,.,.,TGTGCCAGCAGCTTAGCCGACCTCTCTGCGGCCACCTACAATGAGCAGTTCTTC,CASSLADLSAATYNEQFF
TRBJ2-7,TRBV2,.,.,TGTGCCAGCATTACGGGGTCCCACCCCTACGAGCAGTACTTC,CASITGSHPYEQYF
TRBJ1-2,TRBV7-2,.,TRBD1,TGTGCCAGCAGCCCCGGACAGGGGGCTAACTATGGCTACACCTTC,CASSPGQGANYGYTF
TRBJ1-2,TRBV19,.,.,TGTGCCAGTAGTAATATGGGGACGTTAAACTATGGCTACACCTTC,CASSNMGTLNYGYTF
TRBJ2-1,TRBV4-2,.,.,TGTGCCAGCAGCCCCAGCTTGGAGTTGCTCAATGAGCAGTTCTTC,CASSPSLELLNEQFF
TRBJ2-5,TRBV6-6,.,TRBD2,TGTGCCGCCGCGGTGGCTAGCGGGGGGTTTGAGACCCAGTACTTC,CAAAVASGGFETQYF
TRBJ1-1,TRBV9,.,.,TGTGCCAGCAGCGACCAGGACGGAGCGAACACTGAAGCTTTCTTT,CASSDQDGANTEAFF
TRBJ2-5,TRBV5-4,.,TRBD1,TGTGCCAGCAGCTCCGACAGGGACCAAGAGACCCAGTACTTC,CASSSDRDQETQYF
TRBJ2-2,TRBV3-1/TRBV3-2,.,TRBD2,TGTGCCAGCAGTCGTACCACTAGCGGGAGGGGGACCGGGGAGCTGTTTTTT,CASSRTTSGRGTGELFF
TRBJ1-2,TRBV19,.,.,TGTGCCAGTAGTATAGGGGGACGGCCAATCGGTGGCTACACCTTC,CASSIGGRPIGGYTF
TRBJ1-1,TRBV6-5,.,TRBD1,TGTGCCAGCAGCGACCCGCAGGGGGGGAACACTGAAGCTTTCTTT,CASSDPQGGNTEAFF
TRBJ1-2,TRBV6-2/TRBV6-3,.,TRBD1,TGTGCCAGCAGTTACCCGGCCAGGGGGCGTGATGGCTACACCTTC,CASSYPARGRDGYTF
TRBJ2-7,TRBV9,.,TRBD2,TGTGCCAGCAGCGAGCGGGGCAGTACCTACGAGCAGTACTTC,CASSERGSTYEQYF
TRBJ1-1,TRBV12-3/TRBV12-4,.,.,TGTGCCAGCAGTTTTGGGGGCGACACTGAAGCTTTCTTT,CASSFGGDTEAFF
TRBJ2-3,TRBV2,.,.,TGTGCCAGCAGCAGGGGTACAGATACGCAGTATTTT,CASSRGTDTQYF
TRBJ1-6,TRBV7-6,few,.,TGTGCCAGCAGCTTTCAAACCTATAATTCACCCCTCCACTTT,CASSFQTYNSPLHF
TRBJ1-2,TRBV15,once,.,TGTGCCACCAGCAGAGAGGGAGGGGCCTATGGCTACACCTTC,CATSREGGAYGYTF
TRBJ1-4,TRBV28,.,.,TGTGCCAGCAGTCAGATCAGAGTTATTAATGAAAAACTGTTTTTT,CASSQIRVINEKLFF
TRBJ2-3,TRBV7-3,few,TRBD2,TGTGCCAGCAGCCCCGGGACTAGCGGGTGGATGCAGTATTTT,CASSPGTSGWMQYF
TRBJ1-1,TRBV4-2,.,TRBD1,TGTGCCAGCAGCCAACAGGGGGCGCTGGGCACTGAAGCTTTCTTT,CASSQQGALGTEAFF
TRBJ2-7,TRBV11-2,.,.,TGTGCCAGCAGCTTAGGGGCGGGATCCTACGAGCAGTACTTC,CASSLGAGSYEQYF